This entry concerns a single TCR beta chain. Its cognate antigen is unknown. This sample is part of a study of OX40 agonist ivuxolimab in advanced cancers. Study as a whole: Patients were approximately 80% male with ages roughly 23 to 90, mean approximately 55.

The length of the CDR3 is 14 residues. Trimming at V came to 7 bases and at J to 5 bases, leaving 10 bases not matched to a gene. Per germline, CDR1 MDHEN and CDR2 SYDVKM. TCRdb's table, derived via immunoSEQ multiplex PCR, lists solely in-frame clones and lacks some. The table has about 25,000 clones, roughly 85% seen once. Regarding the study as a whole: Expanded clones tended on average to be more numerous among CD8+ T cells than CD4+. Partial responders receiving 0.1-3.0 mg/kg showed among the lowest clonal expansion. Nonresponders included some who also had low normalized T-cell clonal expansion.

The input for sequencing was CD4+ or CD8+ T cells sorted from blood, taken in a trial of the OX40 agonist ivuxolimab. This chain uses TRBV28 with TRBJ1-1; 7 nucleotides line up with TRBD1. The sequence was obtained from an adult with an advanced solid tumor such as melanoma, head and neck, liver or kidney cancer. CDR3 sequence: CASIYRGSGTEAFF. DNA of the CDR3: TGTGCCAGCATATACAGGGGTTCGGGGACTGAAGCTTTCTTT.